The 32 T cell receptor beta chains listed next were all sequenced from one sample in a study of control samples from healthy donors and cancer patients. Measured with immunoSEQ multiplex PCR; TCRdb has only the in-frame clones, and not every one. The repertoire includes 100,000 to 150,000 clones, about 88% of them detected once, and around 1.8% sits in the top ten. Sequencing used blood. The receptors were gathered from a man between 18 and 35 years old in good health.

The chain joins TRBV18 to TRBJ2-2, with TRBD2 identical over 10 bases. The trim removed 6 bases at V and 3 bases at J, leaving 10 bases unmatched. CDR1 and CDR2 (germline): KGHSH, LQKENI. This CDR3 region has 17 residues. The CDR3 sequence: CASSAGASGSHTGELFF. DNA for the CDR3: TGTGCCAGCTCTGCGGGGGCTAGCGGGAGTCACACCGGGGAGCTGTTTTTT.

This sequence joins TRBV29-1 and TRBJ1-2; D is possibly TRBD1 (6 bases). In germline, CDR1 is SQVTM, CDR2 ANQGSEA. V shed 5 bases and J shed 6 bases, with 13 bases lying between them. The CDR3 length is 12 residues. The chain's CDR3 is CSVLRGADGYTF. CDR3 nucleotides: TGCAGCGTTTTAAGGGGGGCGGATGGCTACACCTTC.

The genes are TRBV27 and TRBJ1-3; a weak D match, TRBD1 (5 bases). Per germline, CDR1 MNHEY and CDR2 SMNVEV (reference sequence). The V gene lost 5 bases and the J gene lost 0 bases, with 17 bases spanning the gap. This CDR3 is built from 17 residues. The CDR3 loop is CASSGSRGSSSGNTIYF. The CDR3 DNA reads TGTGCCAGCAGTGGTTCGAGGGGATCTTCCTCTGGAAACACCATATATTTT.

The rearrangement joins TRBV12-3 or TRBV12-4 to TRBJ2-3; unclear D gene. This CDR3 has 13 amino acids. The ends were cut back, 8 bases at V and 5 bases at J, with 14 bases in the middle. DNA of the CDR3: TGTGCCAGCCGGTGGGATCTTGGAGATACGCAGTATTTT. Translation gives CASRWDLGDTQYF.

This chain uses TRBV19 with TRBJ2-6, with 10 bases that match TRBD2. CDR3 length equals 18 residues. Trimming at V came to 3 bases and at J to 1 base, leaving 6 bases not matched to a gene. Germline V gene lookup returns CDR1 LNHDA and CDR2 SQIVND (reference sequence). The CDR3: CASSIRLAGPSGANVLTF. Here the CDR3 DNA reads TGTGCCAGTAGTATCAGACTAGCGGGCCCATCTGGGGCCAACGTCCTGACTTTC.

In the case of this clone: This specimen includes other DNA sequences encoding the same CDR3. Here the CDR3 reads CASSPDRSYEQYF. The CDR3 DNA sequence: TGTGCCAGCTCACCGGACAGGTCCTACGAGCAGTACTTC. The chain uses TRBV18 and TRBJ2-7, with 7 bases that match TRBD1. Germline V lookup: CDR1 KGHSH, CDR2 LQKENI. The junction had 0 bases not matched to a gene; V was cut back by 3 bases and J by 1 base. There are 13 residues in the CDR3.

V usage is TRBV5-1 and J usage is TRBJ2-3, with D perhaps matching TRBD2 (6 bases). The CDR3 has 13 residues. Per germline, CDR1 SGHRS and CDR2 YFSETQ. The ends were cut back, 4 bases at V and 4 bases at J, with 10 bases in the middle. The CDR3 sequence: CASSAERADTQYF. The CDR3 bases are TGCGCCAGCAGCGCCGAGCGGGCAGATACGCAGTATTTT.

The rearrangement links TRBV6-6 to TRBJ2-1, with 14 positions matching TRBD2. The CDR3 has 16 residues. Germline lookup yields CDR1 MNHNY and CDR2 SVGAGI (reference sequence). After removal of 5 bases from V and 10 bases from J, the junction contained 10 bases not matched to a gene. Here the CDR3 reads CASSQLGLAGGGEQFF. The CDR3 DNA reads TGTGCCAGCAGTCAATTAGGACTAGCGGGAGGAGGGGAGCAGTTCTTC.

DNA for the CDR3: TGCAGCGTTGTAGTCTTCCCGGCAGATACGCAGTATTTT. This encodes CSVVVFPADTQYF. The chain recombines TRBV29-1 with TRBJ2-3, with no clear D. With 4 bases removed from V and 4 bases from J, the gap between germline ends came to 12 bases. The CDR3 consists of 13 residues. CDR1 and CDR2 from the germline V gene are SQVTM and ANQGSEA.

This chain uses TRBV28 with TRBJ1-6, with D possibly being TRBD1 (5 bases). The CDR3 is 14 amino acids. V gave up 3 bases and J gave up 10 bases, with 13 bases separating them. Germline V gives CDR1 MDHEN, CDR2 SYDVKM. The CDR3 DNA sequence: TGTGCCAGCAGTTTGTGGGGCGAGGGATCACCCCTCCACTTT. Protein sequence: CASSLWGEGSPLHF.

The chain couples TRBV19 to TRBJ1-3, with 7 bases lining up with TRBD1. Germline loops: CDR1 LNHDA, CDR2 SQIVND (reference sequence). V was pared by 7 bases and J by 0 bases, with 9 bases of the junction left unmatched. The CDR3 is 16 amino acids. This CDR3 is CASTDRSGTSGNTIYF. The CDR3 DNA reads TGTGCCAGTACGGACAGGTCGGGGACCTCTGGAAACACCATATATTTT.

The chain recombines TRBV7-9 with TRBJ1-4, with 9 bases aligning to TRBD1. In germline, CDR1 is SEHNR, CDR2 FQNEAQ (reference sequence). J gave up 4 bases and V 5 bases, and 5 bases lay outside the gene matches. This CDR3 has 15 residues. CDR3 sequence reads: CASSPKDRGNEKLFF. CDR3 DNA sequence: TGTGCCAGCAGCCCAAAGGACAGGGGTAATGAAAAACTGTTTTTT.

The CDR3 spells CAWMKVAGGRETQYF. In DNA, the CDR3 is TGTGCCTGGATGAAAGTAGCGGGAGGGCGAGAGACCCAGTACTTC. The genes are TRBV30 and TRBJ2-5; 11 bases are a match to TRBD2. The CDR3 is 15 residues long. J was trimmed by 4 bases and V by 4 bases; bases with no gene match: 8. CDR1 and CDR2 (germline): GTSNPN, SVGIG (reference sequence).

In this sample, this clone turned up once. The rearrangement links TRBV11-2 to TRBJ1-2; TRBD1 matches 8 bases. Germline V lookup: CDR1 SGHAT, CDR2 FQNNGV. The CDR3 length is 14 residues. Unmatched junction bases numbered 1, after V lost 2 bases and J lost 2 bases. CDR3: CASSLQGANYGYTF. CDR3 DNA: TGTGCCAGCAGCTTACAGGGGGCCAACTATGGCTACACCTTC. Full variable domain (outside the CDR3, taken from reference TRBV11-2 and TRBJ1-2): EAGVAQSPRYKIIEKRQSVAFWCNPISGHATLYWYQQILGQGPKLLIQFQNNGVVDDSQLPKDRFSAERLKGVDSTLKIQPAKLEDSAVYLCASSLQGANYGYTFGSGTRLTVV.

The V and J genes are TRBV15 and TRBJ1-2, with 11 bases aligning to TRBD1. From germline, CDR1 is LNHNV and CDR2 YYDKDF (reference sequence). V lost 5 bases and J lost 3; bases outside the gene matches: 5. This CDR3 comprises 15 residues. CDR3 protein: CATSGWTGGDYGYTF. The CDR3 region has the DNA TGTGCCACCAGCGGCTGGACAGGGGGCGACTATGGCTACACCTTC.

The chain carries TRBV7-9 and TRBJ2-2; D gene uncertain. CDR3 size: 16 residues. Germline lookup yields CDR1 SEHNR and CDR2 FQNEAQ (reference sequence). Trimming cost V 0 bases and J 0 bases, with 8 bases left between them. CDR3 sequence: CASSLAAFSNTGELFF. CDR3 nucleotides: TGTGCCAGCAGCTTAGCGGCTTTCTCGAACACCGGGGAGCTGTTTTTT.

The rearrangement links TRBV11-2 to TRBJ2-7, with D possibly matching TRBD2 (6 bases). V was cut by 0 bases and J by 1 base, with 7 bases left in between. From germline, CDR1 is SGHAT and CDR2 FQNNGV. There are 14 residues in the CDR3. The CDR3 region has the DNA TGTGCCAGCAGCTTAGATAGCGGATCCTACGAGCAGTACTTC. Translated, it gives CASSLDSGSYEQYF.

The J gene is TRBJ1-1, the V gene TRBV6-1; D is undetermined. The CDR3 has 10 amino acids. The V and J ends lost 2 bases and 11 bases respectively, with 6 bases between them. The germline CDR1 and CDR2 sequences are MNHNS and SASEGT. The CDR3 DNA reads TGTGCCAGCAGTGAATGGTGGGCTTTCTTT. This encodes CASSEWWAFF.

V is TRBV28 and J is TRBJ1-2; the match to TRBD1 covers 9 bases. Per the germline V gene, CDR1 is MDHEN and CDR2 is SYDVKM. This CDR3 has 14 amino acids. J gave up 5 bases and V 8 bases, and 9 bases lay outside the gene matches. The CDR3 loop reads CASGQGNHPYGYTF. The CDR3, as DNA: TGTGCCAGCGGACAGGGGAATCATCCTTATGGCTACACCTTC.

The CDR3 nucleotides are TGTGCCAGCAGCACAGCCTACGAGCAGTACTTC. Translation: CASSTAYEQYF. The rearrangement uses TRBV28 and TRBJ2-7, with D uncertain. Trimming removed 6 bases at V and 2 bases at J, with 5 bases between. CDR1 MDHEN and CDR2 SYDVKM come from the germline V gene. The CDR3 has 11 residues.

V gene TRBV7-2 combines with J gene TRBJ1-2; 8 positions agree with TRBD1. With V trimmed by 2 bases and J by 7 bases, 6 bases remained unmatched. The CDR3 runs 14 residues. Per the germline V gene, CDR1 is SGHTA and CDR2 is FQGNSA. The CDR3 loop is CASSLSRGLGGYTF. CDR3 nucleotides: TGTGCCAGCAGCTTAAGCAGGGGGCTCGGTGGCTACACCTTC. The full variable domain, its missing parts supplied by reference TRBV7-2 and TRBJ1-2, is GAGVSQSPSNKVTEKGKDVELRCDPISGHTALYWYRQSLGQGLEFLIYFQGNSAPDKSGLPSDRFSAERTGGSVSTLTIQRTQQEDSAVYLCASSLSRGLGGYTFGSGTRLTVV.

The rearrangement joins TRBV7-6 to TRBJ1-1, with D possibly matching TRBD1 (5 bases). The V end was cut by 6 bases, the J end by 5 bases, with 10 bases between. The germline gives CDR1 SGHVS, CDR2 FNYEAQ. The CDR3 runs to 12 residues. In DNA, the CDR3 is TGTGCCAGCAGTTACAGGAGGACTGAAGCTTTCTTT. This sequence encodes CASSYRRTEAFF.

This clone was seen a handful of times. The rearrangement joins TRBV30 to TRBJ2-7; TRBD2 is a possible D gene (6 bases). Germline V lookup: CDR1 GTSNPN, CDR2 SVGIG (reference sequence). This CDR3 region has 14 residues. V was pared by 4 bases and J by 4 bases, with 17 bases between. The CDR3, as DNA: TGTGCCTGGAAAGTATTCGGGGGAGCATACGAGCAGTACTTC. The encoded protein is CAWKVFGGAYEQYF.

The chain combines TRBV2 with TRBJ1-1; a possible D gene is TRBD1 (5 bases). The V and J ends lost 2 bases and 1 base respectively, with 11 bases between them. Germline loops: CDR1 SNHLY, CDR2 FYNNEI. The CDR3 has 15 amino acids. For the CDR3, the DNA is TGTGCCAGCAGTGAAACCGGGACGGGGAACACTGAAGCTTTCTTT. Amino acid sequence: CASSETGTGNTEAFF.

This clone came up once. The chain has TRBV14 and TRBJ2-7; TRBD2 aligns across 10 bases. The CDR3 covers 18 residues. Unmatched junction bases numbered 15, after V lost 0 bases and J lost 7 bases. Germline CDR1 is SGHDN and CDR2 is FVKESK. For the CDR3, the DNA is TGTGCCAGCAGCCAAGACGCTAGCGGGAGTTACCGGGAAAGGGAGCAGTACTTC. This sequence encodes CASSQDASGSYREREQYF.

The rearrangement uses TRBV6-6 and TRBJ1-5; D may be TRBD1 (5 bases). The germline gives CDR1 MNHNY, CDR2 SVGAGI (reference sequence). Trimming shortened V by 2 bases and J by 9 bases, and 8 bases separated the two germline ends. The CDR3 extends over 12 amino acids. Here the CDR3 reads CASSYPDTPQHF. The DNA for the CDR3 is TGTGCCAGCAGTTACCCGGACACGCCCCAGCATTTT.

The chain joins TRBV5-1 to TRBJ2-1; D may correspond to TRBD1 or TRBD2 (5 bases each). V was trimmed by 6 bases and J by 4 bases, leaving 11 bases between them. The CDR3 contains 13 residues. Germline CDR1 reads SGHRS; CDR2 reads YFSETQ. CDR3 sequence: CASTDGGYNEQFF. As DNA, the CDR3 is TGCGCCAGCACCGATGGGGGATACAATGAGCAGTTCTTC. Complete variable domain (other parts from reference TRBV5-1 and TRBJ2-1): KAGVTQTPRYLIKTRGQQVTLSCSPISGHRSVSWYQQTPGQGLQFLFEYFSETQRNKGNFPGRFSGRQFSNSRSEMNVSTLELGDSALYLCASTDGGYNEQFFGPGTRLTVL.

The chain is built from TRBV28 and TRBJ2-7; 11 bases match TRBD2. There are 17 residues in the CDR3. After removal of 3 bases from V and 5 bases from J, the junction contained 12 bases not matched to a gene. Looked up from germline, CDR1 is MDHEN and CDR2 is SYDVKM. The CDR3 is CASSFPGLAATGNEQYF. The CDR3 coding sequence is TGTGCCAGCAGTTTCCCGGGACTAGCGGCCACCGGGAACGAGCAGTACTTC.

The sample holds a few counts of this clone. Other DNA sequences from this sample encode an identical CDR3 as well. The gene calls are TRBV7-3 and TRBJ2-7; 8 bases are shared with TRBD2. V shed 4 bases and J 6 bases; nucleotides not matched to a gene: 5. The length of the CDR3 is 13 residues. The germline gives CDR1 SGHTA, CDR2 FQGTGA. The DNA of the CDR3 is TGTGCCAGCAGCTACGGGGGGGGAGGCGAGCAGTACTTC. This sequence encodes CASSYGGGGEQYF. Full variable domain (missing parts from reference TRBV7-3 and TRBJ2-7): GAGVSQTPSNKVTEKGKYVELRCDPISGHTALYWYRQSLGQGPEFLIYFQGTGAADDSGLPNDRFFAVRPEGSVSTLKIQRTERGDSAVYLCASSYGGGGEQYFGPGTRLTVT.

V usage is TRBV9 and J usage is TRBJ1-1; a weak D match, TRBD1 (6 bases). The CDR3 loop spans 13 amino acids. Looked up from germline, CDR1 is SGDLS and CDR2 is YYNGEE. V gave up 0 bases and J gave up 8 bases, with 11 bases separating them. CDR3 bases: TGTGCCAGCAGCGTAGGGTCTGACAGGGAAGCTTTCTTT. Translated: CASSVGSDREAFF. Complete variable domain (other parts from reference TRBV9 and TRBJ1-1): DSGVTQTPKHLITATGQRVTLRCSPRSGDLSVYWYQQSLDQGLQFLIQYYNGEERAKGNILERFSAQQFPDLHSELNLSSLELGDSALYFCASSVGSDREAFFGQGTRLTVV.

This chain links TRBV10-1 with TRBJ2-2; no clear D. V was clipped by 10 bases and J by 6 bases, with 18 bases between them. The CDR3 is 14 amino acids. Germline V gives CDR1 WNHNN, CDR2 SYGVQD (reference sequence). The CDR3 nucleotides read TGCGCCACCAGCGCGGATTCGGGTTCCGGGGAGCTGTTTTTT. Protein product: CATSADSGSGELFF.

The sample holds a few counts of this clone. V and J are TRBV7-3 and TRBJ2-2, with D hard to call. The germline V and J ends were trimmed by 3 bases and 6 bases, with 5 bases remaining between them. CDR1 and CDR2 (germline): SGHTA, FQGTGA. The CDR3 has 12 amino acids. The CDR3 DNA follows: TGTGCCAGCAGCTTCCCGTCCGGGGAGCTGTTTTTT. This translates into CASSFPSGELFF.